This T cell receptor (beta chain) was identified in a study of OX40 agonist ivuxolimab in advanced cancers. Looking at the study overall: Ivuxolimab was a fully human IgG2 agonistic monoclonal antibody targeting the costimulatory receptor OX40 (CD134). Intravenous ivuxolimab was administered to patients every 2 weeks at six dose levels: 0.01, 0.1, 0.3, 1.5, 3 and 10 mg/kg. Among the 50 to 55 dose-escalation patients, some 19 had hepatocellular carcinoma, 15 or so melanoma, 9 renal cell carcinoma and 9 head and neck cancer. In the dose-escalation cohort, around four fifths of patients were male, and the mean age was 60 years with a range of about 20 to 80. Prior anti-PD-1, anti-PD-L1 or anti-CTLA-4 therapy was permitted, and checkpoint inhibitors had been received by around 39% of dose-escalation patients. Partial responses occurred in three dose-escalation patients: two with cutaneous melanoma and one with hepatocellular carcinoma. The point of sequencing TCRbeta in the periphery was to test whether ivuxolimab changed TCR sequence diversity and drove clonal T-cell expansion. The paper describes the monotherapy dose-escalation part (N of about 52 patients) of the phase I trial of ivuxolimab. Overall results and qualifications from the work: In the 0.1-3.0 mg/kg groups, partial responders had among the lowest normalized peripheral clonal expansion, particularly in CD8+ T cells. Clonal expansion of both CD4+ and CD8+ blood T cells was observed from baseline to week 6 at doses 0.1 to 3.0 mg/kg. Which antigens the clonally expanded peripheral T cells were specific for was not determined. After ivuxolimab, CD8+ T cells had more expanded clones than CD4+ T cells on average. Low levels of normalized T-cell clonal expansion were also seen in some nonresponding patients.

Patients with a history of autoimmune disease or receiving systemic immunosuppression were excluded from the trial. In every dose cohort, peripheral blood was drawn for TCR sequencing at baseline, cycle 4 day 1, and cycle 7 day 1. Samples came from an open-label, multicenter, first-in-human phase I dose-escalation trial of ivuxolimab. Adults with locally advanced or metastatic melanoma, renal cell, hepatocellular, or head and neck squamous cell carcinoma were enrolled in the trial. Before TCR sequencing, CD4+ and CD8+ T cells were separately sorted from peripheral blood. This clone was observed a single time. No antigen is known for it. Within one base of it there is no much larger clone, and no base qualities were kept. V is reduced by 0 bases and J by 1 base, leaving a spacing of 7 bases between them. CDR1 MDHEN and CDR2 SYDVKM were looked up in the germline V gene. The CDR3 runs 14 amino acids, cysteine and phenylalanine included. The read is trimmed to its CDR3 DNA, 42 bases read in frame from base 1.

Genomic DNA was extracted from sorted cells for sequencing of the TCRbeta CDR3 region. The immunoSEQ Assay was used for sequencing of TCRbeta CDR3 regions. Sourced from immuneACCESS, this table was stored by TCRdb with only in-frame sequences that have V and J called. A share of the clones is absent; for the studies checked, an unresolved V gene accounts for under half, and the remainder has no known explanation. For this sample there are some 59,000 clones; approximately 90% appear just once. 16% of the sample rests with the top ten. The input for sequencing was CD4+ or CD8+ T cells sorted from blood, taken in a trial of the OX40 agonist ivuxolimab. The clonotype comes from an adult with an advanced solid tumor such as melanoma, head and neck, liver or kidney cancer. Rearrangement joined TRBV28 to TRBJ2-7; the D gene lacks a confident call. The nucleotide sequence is TGTGCCAGCAGTTTATGGGTTAGTTCCTACGAGCAGTACTTC. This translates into CASSLWVSSYEQYF.